The text below deals with one T cell receptor (beta chain). Its antigen is as yet unknown. The repertoire was sequenced with immunoSEQ multiplex PCR; TCRdb's copy has only in-frame clones and lacks some. The sample consists of just under 50,000 clones, about four fifths of them appearing once. This sample is part of a study of graft-versus-host responses after intestinal transplantation. Across the whole study: Isolated intestinal, liver-intestinal, or multivisceral transplants had been given to the recipients. The recipients all started with anti-thymocyte globulin induction and then took tacrolimus and steroids for approximately 3 years. Findings and caveats of the study: Recipient marrow contained GvH clones, some of which appeared first in ileum or blood. With peak circulating GvH clone levels came an association with early post-transplant HvG declines.

The CDR3 extends over 16 amino acids. The germline V gene encodes CDR1 SGHRS and CDR2 YFSETQ. V gave up 0 bases and J gave up 2 bases; unmatched junction bases: 2. Sequenced here: unstimulated CD4+ T cells sorted from spleen or lymph node cells, sampled before transplant. The chain couples TRBV5-1 to TRBJ2-2, with TRBD1 identical over 9 bases. This receptor was identified in a human donor who was the organ donor for an intestinal transplant. In nucleotides, the CDR3 is TGCGCCAGCAGCTTGGAGGGACAGGGTAACACCGGGGAGCTGTTTTTT. This gives the protein CASSLEGQGNTGELFF.